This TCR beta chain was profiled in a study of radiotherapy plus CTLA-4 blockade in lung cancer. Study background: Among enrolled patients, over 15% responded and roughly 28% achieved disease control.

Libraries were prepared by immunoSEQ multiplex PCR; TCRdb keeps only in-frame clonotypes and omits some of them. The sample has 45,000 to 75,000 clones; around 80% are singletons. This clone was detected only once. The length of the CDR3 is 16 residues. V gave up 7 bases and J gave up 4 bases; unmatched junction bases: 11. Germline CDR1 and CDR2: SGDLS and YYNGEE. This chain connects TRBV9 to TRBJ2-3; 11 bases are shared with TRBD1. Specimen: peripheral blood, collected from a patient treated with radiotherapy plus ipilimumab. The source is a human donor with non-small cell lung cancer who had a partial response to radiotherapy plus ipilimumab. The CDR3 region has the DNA TGTGCCAGCGGCGCTGGGACAGGGGGACTTTCAGATACGCAGTATTTT. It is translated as CASGAGTGGLSDTQYF.